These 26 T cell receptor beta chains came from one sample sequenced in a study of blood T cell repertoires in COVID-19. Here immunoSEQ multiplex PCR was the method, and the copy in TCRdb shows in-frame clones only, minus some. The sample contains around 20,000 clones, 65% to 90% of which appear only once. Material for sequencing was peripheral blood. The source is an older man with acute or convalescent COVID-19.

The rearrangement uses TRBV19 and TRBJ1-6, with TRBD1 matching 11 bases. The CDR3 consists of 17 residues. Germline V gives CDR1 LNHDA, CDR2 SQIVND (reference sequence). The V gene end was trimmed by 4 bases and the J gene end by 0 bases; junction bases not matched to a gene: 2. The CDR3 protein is CASSRTGGGSYNSPLHF. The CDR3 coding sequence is TGTGCCAGTAGTAGGACAGGGGGCGGCTCCTATAATTCACCCCTCCACTTT.

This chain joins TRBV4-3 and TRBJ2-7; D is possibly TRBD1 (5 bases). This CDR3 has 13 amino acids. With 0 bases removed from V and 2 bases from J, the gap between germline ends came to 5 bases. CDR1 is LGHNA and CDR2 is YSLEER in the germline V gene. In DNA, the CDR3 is TGCGCCAGCAGCCAAGACAGGGCCTACGAGCAGTACTTC. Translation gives CASSQDRAYEQYF.

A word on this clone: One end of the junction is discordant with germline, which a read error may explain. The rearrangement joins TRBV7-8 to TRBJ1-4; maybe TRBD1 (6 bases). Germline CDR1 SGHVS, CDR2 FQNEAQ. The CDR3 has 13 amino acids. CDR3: CASSLRGGTGQTF. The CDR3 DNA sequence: TGTGCCAGCAGCTTAAGGGGGGGGACTGGACAGACCTTT. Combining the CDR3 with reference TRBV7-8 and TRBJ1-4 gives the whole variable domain GAGVSQSPRYKVAKRGQDVALRCDPISGHVSLFWYQQALGQGPEFLTYFQNEAQLDKSGLPSDRFFAERPEGSVSTLKIQRTQQEDSAVYLCASSLRGGTGQTFGSGTQLSVL.

CDR3 amino acids: CASSFLGHRSNQPQHF. The CDR3 coding sequence is TGTGCCAGCAGTTTTTTGGGCCACCGGAGCAATCAGCCCCAGCATTTT. V gene TRBV28 combines with J gene TRBJ1-5, with D unclear. Trimming took 3 bases from V and 1 from J, leaving 13 bases between them. The V gene's germline CDR1 is MDHEN and CDR2 SYDVKM. The CDR3 has 16 residues.

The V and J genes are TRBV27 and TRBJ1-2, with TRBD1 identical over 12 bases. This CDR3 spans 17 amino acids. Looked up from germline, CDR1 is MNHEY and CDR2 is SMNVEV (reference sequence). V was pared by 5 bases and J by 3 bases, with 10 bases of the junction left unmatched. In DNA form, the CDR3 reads TGTGCCAGCAGTCCGTCCCGGGACAGGGGGCAGCACTATGGCTACACCTTC. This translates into CASSPSRDRGQHYGYTF.

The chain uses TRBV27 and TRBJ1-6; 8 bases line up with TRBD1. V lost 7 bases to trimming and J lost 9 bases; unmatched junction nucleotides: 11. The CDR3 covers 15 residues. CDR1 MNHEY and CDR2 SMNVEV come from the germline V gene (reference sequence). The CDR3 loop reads CASTALDRGVSPLHF. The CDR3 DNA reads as TGTGCCAGCACGGCGCTCGACAGGGGAGTTTCACCCCTCCACTTT.

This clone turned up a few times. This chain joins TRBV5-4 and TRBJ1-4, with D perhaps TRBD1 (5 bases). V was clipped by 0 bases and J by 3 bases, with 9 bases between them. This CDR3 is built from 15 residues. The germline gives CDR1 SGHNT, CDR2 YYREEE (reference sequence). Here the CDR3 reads CASSLGGRANEKLFF. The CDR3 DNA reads TGTGCCAGCAGCTTGGGTGGCAGGGCTAATGAAAAACTGTTTTTT.

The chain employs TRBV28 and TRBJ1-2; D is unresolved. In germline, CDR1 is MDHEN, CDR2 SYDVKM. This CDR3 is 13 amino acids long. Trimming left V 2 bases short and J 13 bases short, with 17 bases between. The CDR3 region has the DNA TGTGCCAGCAGTTTAGAGGCTGTCCCGAGGCGCACCTTC. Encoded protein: CASSLEAVPRRTF.

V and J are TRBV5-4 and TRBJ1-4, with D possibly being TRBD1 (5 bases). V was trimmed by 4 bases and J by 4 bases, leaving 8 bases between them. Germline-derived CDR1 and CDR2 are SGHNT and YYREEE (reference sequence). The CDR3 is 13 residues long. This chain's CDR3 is CASSDRINEKLFF. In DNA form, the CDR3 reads TGTGCCAGCAGCGACAGAATTAATGAAAAACTGTTTTTT.

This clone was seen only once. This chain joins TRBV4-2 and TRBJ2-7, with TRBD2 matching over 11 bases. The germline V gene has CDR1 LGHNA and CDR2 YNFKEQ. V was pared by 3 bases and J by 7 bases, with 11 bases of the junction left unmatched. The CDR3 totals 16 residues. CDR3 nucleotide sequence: TGTGCCAGCAGCCAGGTACTAGCGGGGGTCGCGGAAGAGCAGTACTTC. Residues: CASSQVLAGVAEEQYF.

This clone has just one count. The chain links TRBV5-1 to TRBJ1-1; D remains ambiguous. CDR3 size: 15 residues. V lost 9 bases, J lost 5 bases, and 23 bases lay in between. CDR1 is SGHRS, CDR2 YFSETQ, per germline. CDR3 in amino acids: CATTREGQGRTEAFF. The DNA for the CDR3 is TGCGCCACCACCCGAGAAGGGCAAGGGAGGACTGAAGCTTTCTTT.

The CDR3 DNA sequence: TGTGCCAGCAGTGCAGGGGTGCGGGACTATGGCTACACCTTC. Amino acids: CASSAGVRDYGYTF. The rearrangement joins TRBV6-4 to TRBJ1-2, with D possibly matching TRBD1 (6 bases). CDR3 size: 14 residues. The V end lost 4 bases, the J end lost 3 bases, and 12 bases lay between the germline ends. Looked up from germline, CDR1 is MRHNA and CDR2 is SNTAGT.

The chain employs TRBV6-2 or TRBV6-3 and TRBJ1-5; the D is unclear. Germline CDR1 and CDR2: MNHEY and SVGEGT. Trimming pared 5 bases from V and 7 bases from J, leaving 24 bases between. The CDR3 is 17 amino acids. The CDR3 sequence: CASSTSSGGGWYQPQHF. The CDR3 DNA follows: TGTGCCAGCAGTACCAGCTCGGGTGGAGGGTGGTACCAGCCCCAGCATTTT.

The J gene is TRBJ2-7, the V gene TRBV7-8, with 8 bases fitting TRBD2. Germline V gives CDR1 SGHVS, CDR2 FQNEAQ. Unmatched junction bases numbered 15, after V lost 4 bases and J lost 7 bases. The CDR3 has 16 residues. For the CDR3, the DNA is TGTGCCAGCAGCTCCTTAGCGGGGTCTGGCCCTACGGAGCAGTACTTC. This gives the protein CASSSLAGSGPTEQYF.

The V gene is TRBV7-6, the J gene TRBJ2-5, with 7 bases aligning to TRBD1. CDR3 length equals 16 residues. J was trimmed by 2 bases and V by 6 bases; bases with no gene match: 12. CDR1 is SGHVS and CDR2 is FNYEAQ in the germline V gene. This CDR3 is CASRSPLQGPQETQYF. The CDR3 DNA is TGTGCCAGCAGAAGCCCCTTACAGGGGCCTCAAGAGACCCAGTACTTC.

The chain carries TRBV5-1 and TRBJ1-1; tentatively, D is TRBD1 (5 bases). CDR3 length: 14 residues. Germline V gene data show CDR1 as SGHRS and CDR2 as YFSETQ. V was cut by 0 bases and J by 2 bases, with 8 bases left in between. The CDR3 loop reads CASSLVGANTEAFF. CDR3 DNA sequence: TGCGCCAGCAGCTTGGTAGGGGCAAACACTGAAGCTTTCTTT.

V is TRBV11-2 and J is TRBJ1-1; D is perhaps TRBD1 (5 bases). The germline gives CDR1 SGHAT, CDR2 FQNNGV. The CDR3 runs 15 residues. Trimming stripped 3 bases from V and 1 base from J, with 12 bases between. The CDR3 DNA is TGTGCCAGCAGCTTTACGGGGGGTAGGAACACTGAAGCTTTCTTT. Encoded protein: CASSFTGGRNTEAFF.

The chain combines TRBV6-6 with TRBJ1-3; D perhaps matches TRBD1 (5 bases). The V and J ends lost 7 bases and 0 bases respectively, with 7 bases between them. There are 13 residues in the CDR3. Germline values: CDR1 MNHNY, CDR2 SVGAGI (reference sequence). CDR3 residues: CASIQGSGNTIYF. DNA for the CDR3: TGTGCCAGCATCCAGGGCTCTGGAAACACCATATATTTT.

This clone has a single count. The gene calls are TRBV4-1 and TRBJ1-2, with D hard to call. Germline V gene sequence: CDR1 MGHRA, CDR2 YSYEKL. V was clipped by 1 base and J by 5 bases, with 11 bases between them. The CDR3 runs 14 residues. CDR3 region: CASSQVGAIYGYTF. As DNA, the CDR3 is TGCGCCAGCAGCCAAGTAGGAGCTATTTATGGCTACACCTTC.

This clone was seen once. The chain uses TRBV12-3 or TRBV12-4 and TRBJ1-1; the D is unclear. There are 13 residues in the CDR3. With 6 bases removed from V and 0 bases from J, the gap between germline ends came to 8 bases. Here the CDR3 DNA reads TGTGCCAGCAGACTGCGGGTGAACACTGAAGCTTTCTTT. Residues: CASRLRVNTEAFF.

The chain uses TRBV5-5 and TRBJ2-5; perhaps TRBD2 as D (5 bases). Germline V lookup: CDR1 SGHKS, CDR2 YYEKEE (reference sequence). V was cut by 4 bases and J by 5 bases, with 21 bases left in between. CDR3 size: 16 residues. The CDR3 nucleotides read TGTGCCAGCAGCCTCGGAACAACAACTAGGACGGAGACCCAGTACTTC. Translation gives CASSLGTTTRTETQYF.

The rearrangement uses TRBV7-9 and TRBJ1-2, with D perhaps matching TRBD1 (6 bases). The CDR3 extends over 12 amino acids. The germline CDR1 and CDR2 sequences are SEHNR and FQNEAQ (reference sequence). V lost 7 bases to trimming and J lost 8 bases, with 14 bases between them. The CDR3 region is CASKDSVGGYTF. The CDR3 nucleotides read TGTGCCAGCAAGGACAGTGTAGGAGGCTACACCTTC.

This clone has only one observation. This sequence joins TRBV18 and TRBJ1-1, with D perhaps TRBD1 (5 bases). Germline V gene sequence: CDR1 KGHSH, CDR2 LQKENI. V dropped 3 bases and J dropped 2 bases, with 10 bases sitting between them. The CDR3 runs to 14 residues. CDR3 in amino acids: CASSPSTGNTEAFF. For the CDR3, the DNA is TGTGCCAGCTCACCCTCCACAGGTAACACTGAAGCTTTCTTT.

The CDR3 DNA reads TGTGCCAGCAGCCAATCCCGCGGGGGTGGGGATACGCAGTATTTT. Its translation: CASSQSRGGGDTQYF. The chain employs TRBV4-2 and TRBJ2-3; 7 bases align to TRBD2. Germline lookup yields CDR1 LGHNA and CDR2 YNFKEQ. The CDR3 loop spans 15 amino acids. Trimming took 2 bases from V and 6 from J; bases not matched to a gene: 8.

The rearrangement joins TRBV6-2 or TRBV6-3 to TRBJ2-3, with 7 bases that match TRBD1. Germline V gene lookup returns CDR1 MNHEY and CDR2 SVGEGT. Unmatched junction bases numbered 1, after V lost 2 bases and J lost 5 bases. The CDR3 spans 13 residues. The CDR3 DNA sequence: TGTGCCAGCAGTTACGGGACAGAAGATACGCAGTATTTT. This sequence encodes CASSYGTEDTQYF.

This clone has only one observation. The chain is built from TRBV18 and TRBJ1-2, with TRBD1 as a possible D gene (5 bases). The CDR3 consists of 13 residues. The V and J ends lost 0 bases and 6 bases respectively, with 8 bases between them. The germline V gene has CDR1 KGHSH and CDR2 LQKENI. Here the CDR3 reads CASSPPPGDGYTF. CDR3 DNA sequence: TGTGCCAGCTCACCACCACCGGGGGATGGCTACACCTTC.